The rows below give T cell receptor beta chains drawn from one sample of a study of cytomegalovirus exposure and HLA in healthy donors. Only in-frame clones appear in the TCRdb table, and some are missing; sequencing was by immunoSEQ multiplex PCR. The profile covers 150,000 to 200,000 clones, with approximately 85% appearing a single time and 7.5% to 10% taken by the ten largest. Sequencing was performed on PBMCs. These receptors came from a man aged 18 to 29 in good health and CMV-seropositive. The conserved cysteine and the conserved F or W are not part of the CDR3 here.

TRBV4-1	ASSQGTLGLGGYGYT
TRBV4-2	ASSQGNGGLEPEQY
TRBV4-2	ASSQFLAGDTGELF
TRBV10-3	AISESTDRGRTDTQY
TRBV14	ASSPRLGANEQF
TRBV7-9	ASSLGTGGRVYGYT
TRBV6-1	ASSSPGQVRQPQH
TRBV5-5	ASSPLTSGGVEQY
TRBV30	AWLDRRNYGYT
TRBV21-1	ASSNPTADRASGNTIY
TRBV7-2	ASSLRWMAGDLTDTQY
TRBV4-1	ASSHLQGTNEKLF
TRBV4-2	ASSLGSNEQF
TRBV27	ASRGGSEDHIQY
TRBV6-5	ASSYSRSVYNSPLH
TRBV5-1	ASSLGLAGYTDTQY
TRBV13	ASSLGPGTGDLPGYT
TRBV30	AWSGWGDQPQH
TRBV12-5	ASGPQDYGYT
TRBV6-6	ASSYDRAGQETQY